These 19 T cell receptor beta chains share one sample of origin, sequenced in a study of spatial heterogeneity in lung cancer. As for time point: sample taken at primary tumor resection. The input material, whole RNA from tumor, nontumor lung or frozen PBMC, was sequenced unsorted. TCRdb re-called the 5' RACE reads through MiXCR, storing one row per CDR3 protein. The table has some 11,000 distinct CDR3 sequences, around 5.8% seen once; the top ten hold 25% to 35%. The input for sequencing was PBMCs, taken at surgery. These receptor sequences come from a male donor with early-stage non-small cell lung cancer.

This clonotype was detected ten times or more. This beta chain is an unintended read in a library built for alpha chains; its size means little. The rearrangement joins TRBV5-1 to TRBJ2-3, with D hard to call. This CDR3 region has 13 residues. Trimming took 0 bases from V and 4 from J, leaving 6 bases between them. Per germline, CDR1 SGHRS and CDR2 YFSETQ. CDR3 in amino acids: CASSLELADTQYF. Written as DNA, the CDR3 is TGCGCCAGCAGCTTGGAACTGGCAGATACGCAGTATTTT.

This clonotype was observed at least ten times. This beta chain is an off-target read within a library intended for alpha chains, so its frequency means little. The V call is TRBV5-1, the J call TRBJ2-3, with unresolved D. Trimming shortened V by 0 bases and J by 4 bases, and 9 bases separated the two germline ends. The CDR3 length is 14 residues. CDR1 SGHRS and CDR2 YFSETQ come from the germline V gene. The CDR3 spells CASSLERYPDTQYF. DNA for the CDR3: TGCGCCAGCAGCTTGGAGAGGTACCCAGATACGCAGTATTTT.

This clonotype has a count of ten or more. This beta chain is off target for a library built for alpha chains, so its abundance means little. V usage is TRBV7-9 and J usage is TRBJ1-4, with D possibly TRBD1 on 5 matching bases. This CDR3 has 17 amino acids. CDR1 is SEHNR, CDR2 FQNEAQ, per germline (reference sequence). V lost 6 bases, J lost 1 base, and 18 bases lay in between. The CDR3 DNA reads TGTGCCAGCAGTTTACCCAGGGATTGGGGAACTAATGAAAAACTGTTTTTT. Encoded protein: CASSLPRDWGTNEKLFF.

This clonotype was counted ten times or more. Being off target in a library aimed at alpha chains, this beta chain has a size of little meaning. The V call is TRBV4-1, the J call TRBJ1-5; no clear D. Germline CDR1 and CDR2: MGHRA and YSYEKL. The CDR3 sequence is 16 residues long. V lost 4 bases, J lost 2 bases, and 15 bases lay in between. The CDR3 nucleotides read TGCGCCAGCAGCCCGAGGCAGGCCGGGGGCAATCAGCCCCAGCATTTT. Translation: CASSPRQAGGNQPQHF.

By share of the sample, this clonotype is medium-sized (0.01 to 0.1%). Being off target in a library aimed at alpha chains, this beta chain has a size of little meaning. This sequence joins TRBV24-1 and TRBJ1-1; TRBD1 matches at 12 bases. V shed 1 base and J 0 bases; nucleotides not matched to a gene: 2. The CDR3 is 17 amino acids. Germline assignment: CDR1 KGHDR and CDR2 SFDVKD. In DNA, the CDR3 is TGTGCCACCAGTGATTTCCGGGACAGGGGGCTGAACACTGAAGCTTTCTTT. Protein: CATSDFRDRGLNTEAFF.

A note on this clonotype: Within a library made for alpha chains, this beta chain is off target, and its count is uninformative. The genes are TRBV5-1 and TRBJ1-1; D perhaps matches TRBD1 (5 bases). Trimming took off 4 bases at V and 1 base at J, with 14 bases between the two ends. The CDR3 spans 15 residues. Germline V gives CDR1 SGHRS, CDR2 YFSETQ. As DNA, the CDR3 is TGCGCCAGCAGCGGGGGGACCGCGGGGAACACTGAAGCTTTCTTT. The encoded protein is CASSGGTAGNTEAFF.

This clonotype showed up just a few times. This beta chain turned up in a library designed for alpha chains; as an off-target read, its abundance says little. This chain joins TRBV6-5 and TRBJ2-1, with 7 bases lining up with TRBD2. The junction had 15 bases not matched to a gene; V was cut back by 6 bases and J by 4 bases. Germline V CDR1 and CDR2: MNHEY, SVGAGI. The CDR3 is 17 residues long. CDR3 in DNA: TGTGCCAGCAGAACCAGCGGGGCCGGTACGAATTACAATGAGCAGTTCTTC. Its protein is CASRTSGAGTNYNEQFF.

This clonotype was seen ten or more times. Little can be read into the size of this beta chain, an off-target read in a library designed for alpha chains. V is TRBV12-3 or TRBV12-4 and J is TRBJ1-1; tentative D call: TRBD1 (5 bases). The CDR3 is 12 amino acids. CDR3 DNA sequence: TGTGCAGTCGCAGGGAGGAACACTGAAGCTTTCTTT. Protein: CAVAGRNTEAFF.

This clonotype was recorded many times. Found in a library prepared for alpha chains, this beta chain is an off-target read, and its abundance has little meaning. The chain uses TRBV2 and TRBJ2-4, with 7 nucleotides matching TRBD1. From germline, CDR1 is SNHLY and CDR2 FYNNEI. CDR3 length equals 12 residues. V was clipped by 6 bases and J by 4 bases; unmatched bases: 0. Here the CDR3 DNA reads TGTGCCAGCAGGACAGGGAAAAACATTCAGTACTTC. It codes for CASRTGKNIQYF. Full variable domain (missing parts from reference TRBV2 and TRBJ2-4): EPEVTQTPSHQVTQMGQEVILRCVPISNHLYFYWYRQILGQKVEFLVSFYNNEISEKSEIFDDQFSVERPDGSNFTLKIRSTKLEDSAMYFCASRTGKNIQYFGAGTRLSVL.

Of note for this clonotype: Because this beta chain is a stray read in a library intended to capture alpha chains, its abundance should not be given much weight. This chain uses TRBV7-9 with TRBJ2-1, with 11 bases aligning to TRBD2. With 5 bases clipped from V and 2 bases from J, the junction kept 14 bases outside the gene matches. Germline CDR1 and CDR2: SEHNR and FQNEAQ (reference sequence). This CDR3 has 19 amino acids. CDR3 coding DNA: TGTGCCAGCAGCGATTCAAAGACTAGCGGGATAGGGGCCTACAATGAGCAGTTCTTC. This gives the protein CASSDSKTSGIGAYNEQFF.

For this clonotype: This beta chain came through as a stray read in a library set up for alpha chains, and its size says little. The chain uses TRBV12-3 or TRBV12-4 and TRBJ1-4, with TRBD1 identical over 8 bases. The CDR3 totals 15 residues. The CDR3 bases are TGTGCAGACGTTTATGTAAGGACAGGGAATGAAAAACTGTTTTTT. Protein product: CADVYVRTGNEKLFF.

A word on this clonotype: This beta chain is an off-target read within a library intended for alpha chains, so its frequency means little. The chain links TRBV20-1 to TRBJ1-2, with D possibly matching TRBD1 (5 bases). Trimming cost V 3 bases and J 4 bases, with 18 bases left between them. From germline, CDR1 is DFQATT and CDR2 SNEGSKA (reference sequence). CDR3 length: 15 amino acids. Here the CDR3 reads CSASFRDPISYGYTF. CDR3 DNA sequence: TGCAGTGCTAGCTTCCGGGACCCTATTTCCTATGGCTACACCTTC.

Comment on this clonotype: Little can be read into the size of this beta chain, an off-target read in a library designed for alpha chains. The chain recombines TRBV9 with TRBJ2-7, with D perhaps TRBD2 (6 bases). CDR3 length equals 15 residues. Germline lookup yields CDR1 SGDLS and CDR2 YYNGEE. The V end lost 3 bases, the J end lost 4 bases, and 17 bases lay between the germline ends. The CDR3 sequence: CASSAPPGLAYEQYF. In nucleotides, the CDR3 is TGTGCCAGCAGCGCCCCGCCGGGACTCGCTTACGAGCAGTACTTC.

By sample fraction, this clonotype is medium-sized. This beta chain slipped into a library made for alpha chains as a stray read, so its size is not meaningful. The chain links TRBV28 to TRBJ1-5; TRBD1 might be the D (5 bases). Germline-derived CDR1 and CDR2 are MDHEN and SYDVKM. Trimming left V 4 bases short and J 3 bases short, with 10 bases between. The CDR3 is made up of 14 amino acids. CDR3 amino acids: CASSSPDTNQPQHF. The DNA for the CDR3 is TGTGCCAGCAGTTCCCCGGACACCAATCAGCCCCAGCATTTT.

This clonotype is medium-sized within its sample. The size of this beta chain means little, since it is a stray read in a library made for alpha chains. This rearrangement joins TRBV18 to TRBJ2-7; D possibly corresponds to TRBD1 (7 bases). CDR3 length: 15 amino acids. CDR1 KGHSH and CDR2 LQKENI come from the germline V gene. V was cut by 0 bases and J by 2 bases, with 11 bases left in between. The CDR3 protein is CASSPPSRGAYEQYF. The CDR3 bases are TGTGCCAGCTCACCACCGAGCAGGGGGGCCTACGAGCAGTACTTC.

This clonotype is medium-sized (0.01 to 0.1%). This beta chain is a stray read from a library made for alpha chains; its abundance is not meaningful. This chain links TRBV11-2 with TRBJ2-7; TRBD1 might be the D (6 bases). The CDR3 contains 14 residues. V was clipped by 4 bases and J by 2 bases, with 12 bases between them. Per germline, CDR1 SGHAT and CDR2 FQNNGV. The CDR3 sequence is CASSSASGAYEQYF. The CDR3 DNA is TGTGCCAGCAGCTCCGCCTCAGGGGCCTACGAGCAGTACTTC. The full variable domain, rest sourced from reference TRBV11-2 and TRBJ2-7, is EAGVAQSPRYKIIEKRQSVAFWCNPISGHATLYWYQQILGQGPKLLIQFQNNGVVDDSQLPKDRFSAERLKGVDSTLKIQPAKLEDSAVYLCASSSASGAYEQYFGPGTRLTVT.

Many counts were recorded for this clonotype. Because the library targeted alpha chains, this beta chain is an off-target read whose size means little. The chain employs TRBV7-2 and TRBJ2-1; the match to TRBD2 covers 8 bases. The V gene end was trimmed by 2 bases and the J gene end by 5 bases; junction bases not matched to a gene: 5. This CDR3 contains 15 residues. In germline, CDR1 is SGHTA, CDR2 FQGNSA. The CDR3 bases are TGTGCCAGCAGCTTAACAGCGGGAGTTGACAATGAGCAGTTCTTC. This translates into CASSLTAGVDNEQFF.

This clonotype was recorded many times. This beta chain lies outside the target of a library built for alpha chains; its clone size means little. The chain uses TRBV18 and TRBJ2-1; D is ambiguous. The CDR3 runs 15 residues. Germline-derived CDR1 and CDR2 are KGHSH and LQKENI. The V and J ends lost 1 base and 0 bases respectively, with 7 bases between them. The CDR3, as DNA: TGTGCCAGCTCACCACAGGAAAGCTCCTACAATGAGCAGTTCTTC. Translating gives CASSPQESSYNEQFF.

This clonotype has at least ten counts. This beta chain was picked up by a library intended for alpha chains and is off target, so its count carries little meaning. The rearrangement links TRBV6-5 to TRBJ2-7; TRBD1 matches 8 bases. Trimming took 2 bases from V and 3 from J; bases not matched to a gene: 3. The length of the CDR3 is 14 residues. Per germline, CDR1 MNHEY and CDR2 SVGAGI. The CDR3 coding sequence is TGTGCCAGCAGTTACGCGGGACAGGACTACGAGCAGTACTTC. It codes for CASSYAGQDYEQYF.